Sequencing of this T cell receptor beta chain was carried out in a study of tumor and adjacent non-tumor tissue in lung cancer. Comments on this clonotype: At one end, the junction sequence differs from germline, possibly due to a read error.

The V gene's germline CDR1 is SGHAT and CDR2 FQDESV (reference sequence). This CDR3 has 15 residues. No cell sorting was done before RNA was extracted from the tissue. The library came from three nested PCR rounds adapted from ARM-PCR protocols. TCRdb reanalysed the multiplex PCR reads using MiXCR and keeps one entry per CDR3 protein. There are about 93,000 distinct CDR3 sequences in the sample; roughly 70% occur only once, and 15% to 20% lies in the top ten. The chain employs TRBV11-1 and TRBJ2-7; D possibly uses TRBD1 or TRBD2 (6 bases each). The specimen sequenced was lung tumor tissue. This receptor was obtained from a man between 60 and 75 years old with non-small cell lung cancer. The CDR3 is CASSTAGRGRYEQYF. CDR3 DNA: TGTGCTAGCAGTACCGCGGGACGGGGGCGTTACGAGCAGTACTTC.